This T cell receptor (beta chain) was documented in a study of blood T cell repertoires in COVID-19. Study overall: Researchers got acute and convalescent COVID-19 samples from the United States, Italy and Spain.

The germline V gene encodes CDR1 MDHEN and CDR2 SYDVKM. V shed 7 bases and J 2 bases; nucleotides not matched to a gene: 8. CDR3 length: 15 amino acids. The data were produced by immunoSEQ multiplex PCR, yet TCRdb's version contains in-frame clones alone and is incomplete. Counted here are fewer than 350,000 clones, almost 90% occurring once; the ten biggest clones make up less than 2%. Grouping used clinical history reported by participants in a survey and questionnaire. Material: PBMCs or T cells enriched from blood (not recorded which). The rearrangement links TRBV28 to TRBJ2-1; 7 bases align to TRBD1. The sequence was collected from a young woman with acute COVID-19. The CDR3 sequence is CASTAGQGAYNEQFF. In DNA, the CDR3 is TGTGCCAGCACCGCCGGGCAGGGGGCCTACAATGAGCAGTTCTTC.